One and the same sample provided the 22 T cell receptor beta chains below, sequenced in a study of CD8+ T cells in alopecia areata. Treatment in this sample: oral pan-JAK inhibitor, 5-10 mg twice daily. Isolated RNA was reverse transcribed into cDNA used as the sequencing template. TCRdb's table, derived via immunoSEQ multiplex PCR, lists solely in-frame clones and lacks some. This sample has fewer than 350,000 clones, with 58% found just once. This material consisted of CD4+ T cells sorted from blood, taken at week 24, from a patient treated with tofacitinib. All receptors come from a human donor with alopecia areata.

This clone turned up a few times. V gene TRBV5-1 combines with J gene TRBJ2-7; TRBD1 aligns across 9 bases. This CDR3 spans 14 amino acids. The V and J ends lost 3 bases and 4 bases, in that order; junction bases with no gene match: 5. The germline V gene has CDR1 SGHRS and CDR2 YFSETQ. CDR3: CASSYPGQGYEQYF. CDR3 DNA: TGCGCCAGCAGCTATCCGGGACAGGGATACGAGCAGTACTTC.

This clone has only a few counts. J is TRBJ2-5 and V is TRBV12-5; D unresolved. Germline V CDR1 and CDR2: LGHNT, FRNRAP. The CDR3 contains 14 residues. The V and J ends lost 1 base and 5 bases respectively, with 11 bases between them. The chain's CDR3 is CASGLGLQGETQYF. The CDR3 DNA follows: TGTGCTAGTGGTTTGGGGCTTCAAGGGGAGACCCAGTACTTC.

The J gene is TRBJ2-7, the V gene TRBV27, with 7 positions matching TRBD1. CDR3 size: 14 residues. From germline, CDR1 is MNHEY and CDR2 SMNVEV (reference sequence). V dropped 3 bases and J dropped 3; count of bases not matched to a gene: 5. The CDR3 DNA follows: TGTGCCAGCAGTTTCGGGGACAGAGTCTACGAGCAGTACTTC. It codes for CASSFGDRVYEQYF.

The rearrangement uses TRBV5-4 and TRBJ2-5; D is ambiguous. The CDR3 extends over 14 amino acids. Between the trimmed V and J ends, which lost 0 bases and 4 bases, there was a span of 10 bases. The germline V gene encodes CDR1 SGHNT and CDR2 YYREEE (reference sequence). The CDR3, as DNA: TGTGCCAGCAGCTTGGTTGGTGGCCCAGAGACCCAGTACTTC. Translation gives CASSLVGGPETQYF.

This clone was detected only a few times. The J gene is TRBJ2-2, the V gene TRBV10-3, with 8 bases identical to TRBD2. The CDR3 runs 17 residues. V shed 4 bases and J 3 bases; nucleotides not matched to a gene: 10. CDR1 is ENHRY and CDR2 is SYGVKD in the germline V gene. In DNA, the CDR3 is TGTGCCATCAGTGTCGAACTCCCCGGGGGGGACACCGGGGAGCTGTTTTTT. Its translation is CAISVELPGGDTGELFF.

This clone has a handful of counts. The CDR3 loop is CASSTSTGVTNEKLFF. Here the CDR3 DNA reads TGTGCCAGCAGCACCTCGACAGGGGTCACTAATGAAAAACTGTTTTTT. The chain couples TRBV16 to TRBJ1-4, with TRBD1 matching over 8 bases. CDR1 and CDR2 (germline): KGHSY, FQNENV. V was clipped by 5 bases and J by 2 bases; unmatched bases: 7. The CDR3 totals 16 residues.

The rearrangement uses TRBV2 and TRBJ2-7, with D perhaps being TRBD1 or TRBD2 (6 bases each). Germline V gives CDR1 SNHLY, CDR2 FYNNEI. V was pared by 10 bases and J by 1 base, with 17 bases between. CDR3 length: 14 amino acids. The chain's CDR3 is CATSGGRRSYEQYF. In DNA form, the CDR3 reads TGTGCCACCTCCGGGGGCCGGAGGTCCTACGAGCAGTACTTC.

A few counts support this clone. The genes are TRBV10-3 and TRBJ1-3; D possibly corresponds to TRBD1 (5 bases). V was cut by 8 bases and J by 2 bases, with 10 bases left in between. The CDR3 sequence is 13 residues long. Germline V gene data show CDR1 as ENHRY and CDR2 as SYGVKD. CDR3 sequence: CAIQQVAGNTIYF. In DNA form, the CDR3 reads TGTGCCATCCAACAGGTAGCTGGAAACACCATATATTTT.

The genes are TRBV10-3 and TRBJ1-5; D unclear. The CDR3 spans 18 residues. Trimming stripped 0 bases from V and 0 bases from J, with 15 bases between. The germline CDR1 and CDR2 sequences are ENHRY and SYGVKD. CDR3 sequence reads: CAISESTRGTYSNQPQHF. DNA of the CDR3: TGTGCCATCAGTGAGTCGACTCGCGGCACTTATAGCAATCAGCCCCAGCATTTT.

The rearrangement links TRBV4-2 to TRBJ1-4, with D possibly being TRBD1 (5 bases). The CDR3 extends over 15 amino acids. The V end was cut by 5 bases, the J end by 4 bases, with 14 bases between. Germline CDR1 LGHNA, CDR2 YNFKEQ. In DNA, the CDR3 is TGTGCCAGCAGCGAGTTTGACAGTTTTAATGAAAAACTGTTTTTT. Translated: CASSEFDSFNEKLFF.

This rearrangement joins TRBV30 to TRBJ2-3; D could derive from TRBD1 or TRBD2 (6 bases each). The CDR3 is 16 amino acids. The germline V gene has CDR1 GTSNPN and CDR2 SVGIG (reference sequence). V lost 1 base and J lost 2, with 16 bases in between. The DNA of the CDR3 is TGTGCCTGGAGTGAGTCGGGGGCGTTAAACACAGATACGCAGTATTTT. This translates into CAWSESGALNTDTQYF.

V usage is TRBV2 and J usage is TRBJ1-5; possible D gene TRBD1, 5 bases. CDR3 size: 13 residues. With 7 bases removed from V and 7 bases from J, the gap between germline ends came to 14 bases. In germline, CDR1 is SNHLY, CDR2 FYNNEI. CDR3 bases: TGTGCCAGCAATCAGGGTGCAAGGCAGCCCCAGCATTTT. Translating gives CASNQGARQPQHF.

This clone was seen more than once but under ten times. The rearrangement uses TRBV15 and TRBJ2-1, with 8 bases lining up with TRBD2. The CDR3 is 15 residues long. V gave up 3 bases and J gave up 5 bases; unmatched junction bases: 6. CDR1 and CDR2 from the germline V gene are LNHNV and YYDKDF (reference sequence). The CDR3 spells CATSSGPAGDNEQFF. The DNA for the CDR3 is TGTGCCACCAGCAGTGGCCCAGCGGGGGACAATGAGCAGTTCTTC.

The rearrangement uses TRBV29-1 and TRBJ1-4; D unclear. Looked up from germline, CDR1 is SQVTM and CDR2 is ANQGSEA. V was pared by 4 bases and J by 0 bases, with 6 bases between. The CDR3 consists of 13 residues. CDR3 region: CSVGIATNEKLFF. As DNA, the CDR3 is TGCAGCGTTGGAATCGCAACTAATGAAAAACTGTTTTTT.

This clone came up a few times. V usage is TRBV7-9 and J usage is TRBJ2-2; D is undetermined. Deletions cut 2 bases from V and 5 bases from J, with 15 bases between. Germline V gene sequence: CDR1 SEHNR, CDR2 FQNEAQ (reference sequence). CDR3 length equals 16 residues. The DNA for the CDR3 is TGTGCCAGCAGCTTAACCCGAGGCGCCGGGACCGGGGAGCTGTTTTTT. As protein: CASSLTRGAGTGELFF.

This clone has just a few counts. This rearrangement joins TRBV7-3 to TRBJ1-1, with 7 nucleotides matching TRBD1. V lost 5 bases, J lost 3 bases, and 3 bases stayed unmatched. The germline gives CDR1 SGHTA, CDR2 FQGTGA. The CDR3 is made up of 13 amino acids. The CDR3 DNA reads as TGTGCCAGCAGCCCTGACAGGGACACTGAAGCTTTCTTT. Translated: CASSPDRDTEAFF.

Note on this clone: The same CDR3 arises from other DNA sequences in this sample as well. The rearrangement joins TRBV29-1 to TRBJ2-3; D ambiguous. The CDR3 contains 13 residues. Looked up from germline, CDR1 is SQVTM and CDR2 is ANQGSEA. Trimming removed 3 bases at V and 0 bases at J, with 7 bases between. The CDR3 here is CSVDPDSTDTQYF. Written as DNA, the CDR3 is TGCAGCGTTGATCCGGACAGCACAGATACGCAGTATTTT.

The J gene is TRBJ1-2, the V gene TRBV5-1; 8 bases fit TRBD1. CDR3 size: 15 residues. Germline V gene lookup returns CDR1 SGHRS and CDR2 YFSETQ. The V segment lost 5 bases and the J segment 7 bases; nucleotides outside the gene matches: 13. The CDR3 region is CASRRADREGRGYTF. The CDR3 bases are TGCGCCAGCAGGCGAGCGGACAGGGAGGGACGTGGCTACACCTTC. The whole variable domain, remainder taken from reference TRBV5-1 and TRBJ1-2, is KAGVTQTPRYLIKTRGQQVTLSCSPISGHRSVSWYQQTPGQGLQFLFEYFSETQRNKGNFPGRFSGRQFSNSRSEMNVSTLELGDSALYLCASRRADREGRGYTFGSGTRLTVV.

V and J are TRBV29-1 and TRBJ1-1; 9 positions match TRBD1. Germline V gives CDR1 SQVTM, CDR2 ANQGSEA. This CDR3 contains 13 residues. Germline trimming cut 7 bases from V and 1 base from J; bases unmatched to any gene: 4. The CDR3 bases are TGCAGCGCAACGGGACAGGGGAACACTGAAGCTTTCTTT. It yields the protein CSATGQGNTEAFF.

The V call is TRBV9, the J call TRBJ2-7; D uncertain. CDR3 size: 13 residues. V gave up 3 bases and J gave up 2 bases, with 9 bases separating them. The germline gives CDR1 SGDLS, CDR2 YYNGEE. The DNA for the CDR3 is TGTGCCAGCAGCGCACCCGGAGCCTACGAGCAGTACTTC. It specifies CASSAPGAYEQYF.

V and J are TRBV23-1 and TRBJ2-7; D uncertain. TRBV23-1 is an open reading frame, and its role is uncertain. The CDR3 covers 13 residues. V lost 4 bases and J lost 0, with 7 bases in between. The CDR3, as DNA: TGCGCCAGCAGTCGGAAGAGCTCCTACGAGCAGTACTTC. Translation gives CASSRKSSYEQYF.

The V gene is TRBV30, the J gene TRBJ2-3, with TRBD2 matching 13 bases. With 5 bases clipped from V and 6 bases from J, the junction kept 5 bases outside the gene matches. Germline CDR1 is GTSNPN and CDR2 is SVGIG (reference sequence). The CDR3 has 14 residues. Written as DNA, the CDR3 is TGTGCCTGGGGAGGACTAGCGGGGGCGGATACGCAGTATTTT. Its translation is CAWGGLAGADTQYF.